Presented here are 25 T cell receptor beta chains from one specimen sequenced in a study of graft-versus-host responses after intestinal transplantation. Their recognized antigens are unknown. The data were produced by immunoSEQ multiplex PCR, yet TCRdb's version contains in-frame clones alone and is incomplete. The sample includes tens of thousands of clones, around 90% seen only once; the top ten take roughly 2.7%. The material was unstimulated CD4+ T cells sorted from spleen or lymph node cells, obtained before transplant. The receptors stem from a human donor who was the organ donor for an intestinal transplant.

The chain links TRBV29-1 to TRBJ2-3; D unresolved. The CDR3 runs 14 residues. The germline gives CDR1 SQVTM, CDR2 ANQGSEA. V was clipped by 6 bases and J by 1 base, with 14 bases between them. CDR3 in DNA: TGCAGCGTACGCCTAGGCCAGCGCACAGATACGCAGTATTTT. This codes for CSVRLGQRTDTQYF.

V usage is TRBV9 and J usage is TRBJ2-3; perhaps TRBD2 as D (7 bases). Trimming cost V 0 bases and J 4 bases, with 24 bases left between them. Germline V gives CDR1 SGDLS, CDR2 YYNGEE. The CDR3 loop spans 19 amino acids. The CDR3 here is CASSVATGGGGGFADTQYF. In DNA, the CDR3 is TGTGCCAGCAGCGTAGCTACAGGAGGCGGCGGGGGCTTCGCAGATACGCAGTATTTT.

The chain couples TRBV11-3 to TRBJ2-3, with 12 bases identical to TRBD2. The V gene's germline CDR1 is SGHNT and CDR2 YENEEA. J gave up 3 bases and V 5 bases, and 9 bases lay outside the gene matches. The CDR3 extends over 17 amino acids. CDR3 nucleotides: TGTGCCAGCAGCACCTCTAGCGGGAGGGCCCAGACAGATACGCAGTATTTT. Translation gives CASSTSSGRAQTDTQYF.

The chain recombines TRBV5-1 with TRBJ2-7; possibly TRBD1 or TRBD2 for D (5 bases each). V lost 6 bases, J lost 4 bases, and 20 bases lay in between. Per germline, CDR1 SGHRS and CDR2 YFSETQ. The CDR3 is 15 amino acids. The CDR3 sequence is CASKEAPGAVYEQYF. CDR3 DNA: TGCGCCAGCAAAGAGGCTCCCGGGGCTGTATACGAGCAGTACTTC.

A single count supports this clone. V gene TRBV7-9 combines with J gene TRBJ2-6; D gene unclear. Between the trimmed V and J ends, which lost 4 bases and 0 bases, there was a span of 7 bases. The CDR3 is made up of 15 amino acids. The germline V gene has CDR1 SEHNR and CDR2 FQNEAQ (reference sequence). CDR3 protein: CASSSDRSGANVLTF. CDR3 DNA: TGTGCCAGCAGCTCCGATCGCTCTGGGGCCAACGTCCTGACTTTC.

The rearrangement links TRBV18 to TRBJ2-7; 12 positions agree with TRBD2. This CDR3 contains 21 residues. The trim removed 1 base at V and 7 bases at J, leaving 23 bases unmatched. Germline V gene sequence: CDR1 KGHSH, CDR2 LQKENI. Here the CDR3 DNA reads TGTGCCAGCTCACCACGGGGGGCTCACAGAATGACCGGGACTAGCGGGCAGGAGCAGTACTTC. It translates to CASSPRGAHRMTGTSGQEQYF.

V gene TRBV19 combines with J gene TRBJ2-1, with 8 bases matching TRBD2. CDR3 size: 14 residues. After removal of 0 bases from V and 8 bases from J, the junction contained 3 bases not matched to a gene. The germline gives CDR1 LNHDA, CDR2 SQIVND (reference sequence). The CDR3 DNA follows: TGTGCCAGTAGTATAGAAGGGACTAGATATGAGCAGTTCTTC. This codes for CASSIEGTRYEQFF.

The rearrangement links TRBV7-9 to TRBJ2-1; 12 bases are shared with TRBD2. With 8 bases clipped from V and 4 bases from J, the junction kept 3 bases outside the gene matches. Germline CDR1 SEHNR, CDR2 FQNEAQ (reference sequence). The CDR3 length is 14 residues. For the CDR3, the DNA is TGTGCCAGCGGGGGACTAGCGGGTTACAATGAGCAGTTCTTC. This codes for CASGGLAGYNEQFF. Combining the CDR3 with reference TRBV7-9 and TRBJ2-1 gives the whole variable domain DTGVSQNPRHKITKRGQNVTFRCDPISEHNRLYWYRQTLGQGPEFLTYFQNEAQLEKSRLLSDRFSAERPKGSFSTLEIQRTEQGDSAMYLCASGGLAGYNEQFFGPGTRLTVL.

The V and J genes are TRBV28 and TRBJ2-7; tentative D call: TRBD2 (6 bases). V was clipped by 4 bases and J by 4 bases, with 11 bases between them. The CDR3 totals 13 residues. Germline V CDR1 and CDR2: MDHEN, SYDVKM. This CDR3 reads CASSSGSGYEQYF. The CDR3 DNA reads as TGTGCCAGCAGTTCCGGGAGTGGTTACGAGCAGTACTTC.

This rearrangement joins TRBV6-5 to TRBJ1-3, with D possibly being TRBD1 (5 bases). V was clipped by 6 bases and J by 1 base, with 13 bases between them. This CDR3 comprises 15 residues. Germline V gene data show CDR1 as MNHEY and CDR2 as SVGAGI. Here the CDR3 reads CASSPARQSGNTIYF. Written as DNA, the CDR3 is TGTGCCAGCAGCCCCGCCCGACAGTCTGGAAACACCATATATTTT.

The gene calls are TRBV7-3 and TRBJ2-1, with D unclear. Germline V lookup: CDR1 SGHTA, CDR2 FQGTGA. The CDR3 extends over 13 amino acids. Trimming shortened V by 6 bases and J by 0 bases, and 6 bases separated the two germline ends. The CDR3, as DNA: TGTGCCAGCAGTAGGAGCTCCTACAATGAGCAGTTCTTC. Protein: CASSRSSYNEQFF.

The chain uses TRBV16 and TRBJ2-4; D could derive from TRBD1 or TRBD2 (5 bases each). Trimming took off 4 bases at V and 6 bases at J, with 19 bases between the two ends. Germline V gene lookup returns CDR1 KGHSY and CDR2 FQNENV. The CDR3 runs 16 residues. The CDR3: CASSPPGPYSGNIQYF. The CDR3 region has the DNA TGTGCCAGCAGCCCTCCGGGGCCCTATTCGGGAAACATTCAGTACTTC.

This chain joins TRBV28 and TRBJ2-2, with TRBD2 matching 10 bases. The CDR3 covers 15 residues. Looked up from germline, CDR1 is MDHEN and CDR2 is SYDVKM. The junction had 4 bases not matched to a gene; V was cut back by 6 bases and J by 3 bases. CDR3 sequence: CASRTSGTYTGELFF. DNA of the CDR3: TGTGCCAGCAGAACTAGCGGGACGTACACCGGGGAGCTGTTTTTT.

The V gene is TRBV18, the J gene TRBJ2-1; 7 bases map to TRBD2. CDR1 is KGHSH and CDR2 is LQKENI in the germline V gene. This CDR3 contains 14 residues. Germline trimming cut 6 bases from V and 4 bases from J; bases unmatched to any gene: 6. The CDR3 coding sequence is TGTGCCAGCTCCCGGACTAGTGGATACAATGAGCAGTTCTTC. It specifies CASSRTSGYNEQFF.

The rearrangement uses TRBV6-5 and TRBJ2-7, with 7 bases matching TRBD1. Germline assignment: CDR1 MNHEY and CDR2 SVGAGI. The CDR3 totals 14 residues. V was pared by 6 bases and J by 3 bases, with 8 bases of the junction left unmatched. The CDR3 reads CASRTRGQSYEQYF. CDR3 in DNA: TGTGCCAGCAGGACGAGGGGACAGAGCTACGAGCAGTACTTC.

The rearrangement links TRBV9 to TRBJ2-2; TRBD2 matches at 8 bases. The CDR3 has 16 amino acids. Per germline, CDR1 SGDLS and CDR2 YYNGEE. Trimming cost V 4 bases and J 4 bases; bases outside gene matches: 9. CDR3 loop: CASSPRSRGGTGELFF. DNA of the CDR3: TGTGCCAGCAGCCCCCGAAGCCGGGGGGGCACCGGGGAGCTGTTTTTT.

The J gene is TRBJ1-5, the V gene TRBV6-5; D possibly corresponds to TRBD1 (6 bases). The V gene lost 4 bases and the J gene lost 9 bases, with 19 bases spanning the gap. In germline, CDR1 is MNHEY, CDR2 SVGAGI. The CDR3 loop spans 15 amino acids. The CDR3 coding sequence is TGTGCCAGCAGTTGGACAGACCCGCGGGATAGGCCCCAGCATTTT. It is translated as CASSWTDPRDRPQHF.

The rearrangement links TRBV2 to TRBJ2-7; possible D gene TRBD1, 5 bases. V was cut by 1 base and J by 2 bases, with 12 bases left in between. This CDR3 has 15 residues. Germline lookup yields CDR1 SNHLY and CDR2 FYNNEI. The CDR3 reads CASSEGSRATYEQYF. CDR3 bases: TGTGCCAGCAGTGAAGGGTCCAGGGCCACCTACGAGCAGTACTTC.

This clone was seen a single time. The genes are TRBV11-2 and TRBJ1-2, with 7 positions matching TRBD1. CDR3 length: 13 amino acids. Germline loops: CDR1 SGHAT, CDR2 FQNNGV. V was clipped by 5 bases and J by 6 bases; unmatched bases: 6. The CDR3 region is CASSRTGADGYTF. CDR3 nucleotide sequence: TGTGCCAGCAGCCGTACAGGGGCTGATGGCTACACCTTC.

The chain joins TRBV11-2 to TRBJ2-3; no firm D call. From germline, CDR1 is SGHAT and CDR2 FQNNGV. Trimming took 2 bases from V and 2 from J, leaving 8 bases between them. This CDR3 comprises 14 residues. The CDR3 nucleotides are TGTGCCAGCAGCTTACGCCTATTCACAGATACGCAGTATTTT. It yields the protein CASSLRLFTDTQYF. The variable domain in full, completed from reference TRBV11-2 and TRBJ2-3, reads EAGVAQSPRYKIIEKRQSVAFWCNPISGHATLYWYQQILGQGPKLLIQFQNNGVVDDSQLPKDRFSAERLKGVDSTLKIQPAKLEDSAVYLCASSLRLFTDTQYFGPGTRLTVL.

The genes are TRBV9 and TRBJ2-2; 9 bases map to TRBD1. Germline CDR1 SGDLS, CDR2 YYNGEE. This CDR3 is 15 amino acids long. V lost 4 bases to trimming and J lost 3 bases; unmatched junction nucleotides: 4. The CDR3 DNA is TGTGCCAGCAGCCCTAGACAGGGGGACACCGGGGAGCTGTTTTTT. This codes for CASSPRQGDTGELFF.

The chain uses TRBV7-2 and TRBJ2-1, with a tentative D call TRBD1 (5 bases). The length of the CDR3 is 15 residues. Trimming left V 1 base short and J 4 bases short, with 11 bases between. Looked up from germline, CDR1 is SGHTA and CDR2 is FQGNSA. The CDR3 spells CASSLEGFGYNEQFF. CDR3 nucleotide sequence: TGTGCCAGCAGCTTAGAGGGGTTCGGTTACAATGAGCAGTTCTTC.

The chain is built from TRBV7-2 and TRBJ2-5, with 9 bases lining up with TRBD1. The CDR3 runs 14 residues. J was trimmed by 5 bases and V by 7 bases; bases with no gene match: 8. The germline V gene encodes CDR1 SGHTA and CDR2 FQGNSA. In nucleotides, the CDR3 is TGTGCCAGCACCACGGACAGGGGTTGGGAGACCCAGTACTTC. Protein: CASTTDRGWETQYF.

The chain employs TRBV7-8 and TRBJ2-7, with a tentative D call TRBD1 (6 bases). Trimming shortened V by 6 bases and J by 5 bases, and 17 bases separated the two germline ends. Germline CDR1 reads SGHVS; CDR2 reads FQNEAQ. This CDR3 spans 14 amino acids. CDR3 loop: CASREMDSSHEQYF. The CDR3 bases are TGTGCCAGCAGGGAGATGGACAGCAGCCACGAGCAGTACTTC. Looking up the rest from reference TRBV7-8 and TRBJ2-7 gives the full variable domain: GAGVSQSPRYKVAKRGQDVALRCDPISGHVSLFWYQQALGQGPEFLTYFQNEAQLDKSGLPSDRFFAERPEGSVSTLKIQRTQQEDSAVYLCASREMDSSHEQYFGPGTRLTVT.

This clone was observed once. This chain uses TRBV5-4 with TRBJ2-1, with a tentative D call TRBD1 (6 bases). V was clipped by 4 bases and J by 6 bases, with 11 bases between them. The CDR3 runs 13 residues. The germline V gene encodes CDR1 SGHNT and CDR2 YYREEE (reference sequence). The CDR3, as DNA: TGTGCCAGCAGCCTTGACAGGATCAATGAGCAGTTCTTC. It translates to CASSLDRINEQFF.